These 31 T cell receptor beta chains share one sample of origin, sequenced in a study of T cell repertoires in cytomegalovirus infection. TCRdb re-called the reads with MiXCR, one entry per CDR3 protein. The sample holds about 200,000 distinct CDR3 sequences, 8% to 10% seen once. Source material: PBMCs. The receptors stem from a human donor in good health (CMV status not recorded). Some clones in this sample may be carry-over from other donors' samples.

The rearrangement joins TRBV12-3 or TRBV12-4 to TRBJ2-7; D could derive from TRBD1 or TRBD2 (5 bases each). The CDR3 is made up of 15 amino acids. V lost 2 bases and J lost 5, with 16 bases in between. In nucleotides, the CDR3 is TGTGCCAGCAGTTTATCGCCCCCAGGGAGCAACGAGCAGTACTTC. Amino acid sequence: CASSLSPPGSNEQYF.

This clonotype was recorded at least ten times. The genes are TRBV7-2 and TRBJ2-3; 13 bases match TRBD2. Per germline, CDR1 SGHTA and CDR2 FQGNSA. CDR3 size: 17 residues. With 4 bases clipped from V and 0 bases from J, the junction kept 4 bases outside the gene matches. CDR3 in amino acids: CASSSGLAGSSTDTQYF. Written as DNA, the CDR3 is TGTGCCAGCAGCTCGGGACTAGCGGGGTCTAGCACAGATACGCAGTATTTT.

A few counts support this clonotype. The rearrangement joins TRBV5-5 to TRBJ2-7; 7 bases fit TRBD1. There are 15 residues in the CDR3. CDR1 and CDR2 (germline): SGHKS, YYEKEE (reference sequence). The V segment lost 0 bases and the J segment 2 bases; nucleotides outside the gene matches: 5. This CDR3 reads CASSLAGTDTYEQYF. Written as DNA, the CDR3 is TGTGCCAGCAGCTTGGCAGGGACAGACACCTACGAGCAGTACTTC.

This clonotype was observed a few times. The chain joins TRBV28 to TRBJ2-5; TRBD2 is a possible D gene (6 bases). The germline CDR1 and CDR2 sequences are MDHEN and SYDVKM. CDR3 length equals 15 residues. The V gene lost 3 bases and the J gene lost 2 bases, with 13 bases spanning the gap. CDR3 bases: TGTGCCAGCAGTTTCCTTGGGGGGATACAAGAGACCCAGTACTTC. Its translation: CASSFLGGIQETQYF.

At least ten counts were recorded for this clonotype. The chain employs TRBV15 and TRBJ2-7; D gene uncertain. Germline CDR1 is LNHNV and CDR2 is YYDKDF (reference sequence). This CDR3 contains 14 residues. V lost 0 bases to trimming and J lost 2 bases, with 8 bases between them. CDR3 loop: CATSRDRATYEQYF. As DNA, the CDR3 is TGTGCCACCAGCAGAGATAGAGCAACCTACGAGCAGTACTTC.

This chain links TRBV11-2 with TRBJ2-1; TRBD2 agrees at 7 bases. The germline V gene encodes CDR1 SGHAT and CDR2 FQNNGV. V shed 2 bases and J 4 bases; nucleotides not matched to a gene: 8. CDR3 length: 16 residues. CDR3 sequence (DNA): TGTGCCAGCAGCTTACGCTCTGTCGGGGGGTACAATGAGCAGTTCTTC. It encodes CASSLRSVGGYNEQFF.

This clonotype has ten or more counts. CDR3 loop: CASSRGGGPYQETQYF. The CDR3 coding sequence is TGTGCCAGCAGCCGAGGGGGGGGCCCGTACCAAGAGACCCAGTACTTC. The chain carries TRBV28 and TRBJ2-5; D is perhaps TRBD2 (7 bases). CDR1 is MDHEN and CDR2 is SYDVKM in the germline V gene. CDR3 length: 16 residues. Between the trimmed V and J ends, which lost 6 bases and 0 bases, there was a span of 17 bases.

This clonotype has a count of ten or more. The genes are TRBV19 and TRBJ2-2, with 7 bases aligning to TRBD2. Germline CDR1 reads LNHDA; CDR2 reads SQIVND (reference sequence). CDR3 length: 15 amino acids. Germline trimming cut 3 bases from V and 7 bases from J; bases unmatched to any gene: 8. The CDR3 nucleotides are TGTGCCAGTAGTATCTCAGGCGGGAGCAACGGGGAGCTGTTTTTT. It specifies CASSISGGSNGELFF.

This clonotype was picked up a small number of times. The chain links TRBV11-2 to TRBJ1-3; no definite D call. The length of the CDR3 is 12 residues. V lost 0 bases to trimming and J lost 12 bases, with 9 bases between them. Germline lookup yields CDR1 SGHAT and CDR2 FQNNGV. The CDR3: CASSLDQPSIYF. In DNA, the CDR3 is TGTGCCAGCAGCTTAGACCAGCCCAGCATATATTTT.

This sequence joins TRBV7-2 and TRBJ2-3; TRBD2 matches 8 bases. With V trimmed by 2 bases and J by 4 bases, 5 bases remained unmatched. Germline-derived CDR1 and CDR2 are SGHTA and FQGNSA. The CDR3 is 15 amino acids. The chain's CDR3 is CASSLRWRGADTQYF. The CDR3 DNA reads TGTGCCAGCAGCTTACGGTGGCGGGGGGCAGATACGCAGTATTTT.

This clonotype was recorded many times. This chain uses TRBV7-2 with TRBJ1-1; 7 nucleotides agree with TRBD1. Trimming cost V 4 bases and J 4 bases; bases outside gene matches: 6. This CDR3 has 14 residues. Germline loops: CDR1 SGHTA, CDR2 FQGNSA. This CDR3 reads CASSSGTAFTEAFF. For the CDR3, the DNA is TGTGCCAGCAGCTCTGGGACAGCCTTCACTGAAGCTTTCTTT.

This clonotype was picked up many times. This chain uses TRBV28 with TRBJ2-1, with D perhaps matching TRBD2 (5 bases). CDR1 is MDHEN and CDR2 is SYDVKM in the germline V gene. V dropped 6 bases and J dropped 4 bases, with 22 bases sitting between them. The CDR3 is made up of 17 amino acids. CDR3 sequence (DNA): TGTGCCAGCAGGGAAATAGGAGTTTCGGGGTTGTACAATGAGCAGTTCTTC. It translates to CASREIGVSGLYNEQFF.

The chain combines TRBV11-2 with TRBJ1-1; 9 nucleotides match TRBD1. CDR3 size: 13 residues. Trimming cost V 4 bases and J 11 bases; bases outside gene matches: 8. Germline V gene lookup returns CDR1 SGHAT and CDR2 FQNNGV. The CDR3, as DNA: TGTGCCAGCAGCTCGCCGGACAGGGGTCGTGCTTTCTTT. Translated, it gives CASSSPDRGRAFF.

Notes on this clonotype: A clone one base away is much larger, so this may be a read error. V and J are TRBV28 and TRBJ1-5, with 7 bases matching TRBD1. The CDR3 runs 14 residues. Germline assignment: CDR1 MDHEN and CDR2 SYDVKM. This CDR3 is CASSGTVRNQLQHF. Here the CDR3 DNA reads TGTGCCAGCAGCGGGACAGTGAGAAATCAGCTCCAGCATTTT.

In this sample, this clonotype turned up many times. This chain connects TRBV10-2 to TRBJ2-1, with a weak D call TRBD2 (6 bases). The CDR3 consists of 16 residues. The germline gives CDR1 WSHSY, CDR2 SAAADI. Between the trimmed V and J ends, which lost 3 bases and 1 base, there was a span of 13 bases. The CDR3 reads CASSEVAAYSYNEQFF. The CDR3 DNA reads TGCGCCAGCAGTGAAGTAGCGGCATATTCCTACAATGAGCAGTTCTTC.

This clonotype was counted ten times or more. The rearrangement joins TRBV11-2 to TRBJ1-1; tentative D call: TRBD1 (6 bases). CDR3 length: 15 residues. Trimming removed 3 bases at V and 0 bases at J, with 11 bases between. CDR1 and CDR2 from the germline V gene are SGHAT and FQNNGV. This CDR3 is CASSFTTGMNTEAFF. Here the CDR3 DNA reads TGTGCCAGCAGCTTTACAACAGGGATGAACACTGAAGCTTTCTTT.

There are many counts of this clonotype. This chain links TRBV10-3 with TRBJ1-1; possibly TRBD1 for D (5 bases). This CDR3 region has 14 residues. Trimming cost V 0 bases and J 7 bases, with 12 bases left between them. CDR1 ENHRY and CDR2 SYGVKD come from the germline V gene. The CDR3 sequence: CAISESDRSLEAFF. CDR3 bases: TGTGCCATCAGTGAGTCTGACAGATCCCTTGAAGCTTTCTTT.

This clonotype was detected many times. The chain joins TRBV7-8 to TRBJ1-1, with D perhaps matching TRBD1 (5 bases). This CDR3 comprises 13 residues. CDR1 and CDR2 (germline): SGHVS, FQNEAQ. V gave up 6 bases and J gave up 2 bases, with 10 bases separating them. The CDR3 reads CASRIDRNTEAFF. CDR3 bases: TGTGCCAGCAGAATAGACAGAAACACTGAAGCTTTCTTT.

The chain employs TRBV29-1 and TRBJ2-5; D might be TRBD2 (5 bases). CDR3 length equals 12 residues. V lost 4 bases and J lost 5, with 11 bases in between. Germline V gene sequence: CDR1 SQVTM, CDR2 ANQGSEA. CDR3 bases: TGCAGCGTTGTTTTGCGGAGGGAGACCCAGTACTTC. Encoded protein: CSVVLRRETQYF.

This clonotype was seen at least ten times. The chain combines TRBV28 with TRBJ1-3; no reliable D call. Germline V gene lookup returns CDR1 MDHEN and CDR2 SYDVKM. The CDR3 runs to 14 residues. V shed 3 bases and J shed 5 bases, with 11 bases lying between them. The CDR3 sequence: CASSFVVGRNTIYF. The DNA of the CDR3 is TGTGCCAGCAGTTTCGTGGTGGGGAGAAACACCATATATTTT.

This clonotype ranks as medium-sized. The chain joins TRBV7-2 to TRBJ1-1; D gene uncertain. Trimming cost V 5 bases and J 7 bases, with 26 bases left between them. Germline CDR1 reads SGHTA; CDR2 reads FQGNSA. CDR3 length equals 17 residues. CDR3 coding DNA: TGTGCCAGCAGCCCCCGCCCCCCCCCTCCCCGCGCCATTGAAGCTTTCTTT. Encoded protein: CASSPRPPPPRAIEAFF.

This clonotype has more than one count but fewer than ten. CDR3 nucleotide sequence: TGCAGTGCTTTTACTAGGAGGGAGGGCCTAATTTATGAGCAGTTCTTC. It is translated as CSAFTRREGLIYEQFF. The chain employs TRBV20-1 and TRBJ2-1; 7 bases line up with TRBD2. This CDR3 has 16 residues. J lost 8 bases, V lost 5 bases, and 18 bases had no gene match. CDR1 DFQATT and CDR2 SNEGSKA come from the germline V gene (reference sequence).

Many counts were recorded for this clonotype. This chain links TRBV27 with TRBJ2-1, with 9 nucleotides matching TRBD1. This CDR3 has 13 amino acids. Per germline, CDR1 MNHEY and CDR2 SMNVEV (reference sequence). J was trimmed by 4 bases and V by 6 bases; bases with no gene match: 1. The CDR3 here is CASRTGGYNEQFF. The CDR3 region has the DNA TGTGCCAGCAGGACAGGGGGGTACAATGAGCAGTTCTTC.

This clonotype was observed a handful of times. V is TRBV12-3 or TRBV12-4 and J is TRBJ1-5, with TRBD1 matching over 7 bases. Trimming cost V 5 bases and J 4 bases; bases outside gene matches: 11. The CDR3 consists of 16 residues. The CDR3 nucleotides are TGTGCCAGCAGTCGCACCTTGACAGGGCGTAATCAGCCCCAGCATTTT. It translates to CASSRTLTGRNQPQHF.

This clonotype has just a few counts. The V and J genes are TRBV7-9 and TRBJ2-5; D remains unclear. Germline CDR1 is SEHNR and CDR2 is FQNEAQ (reference sequence). The germline V and J ends were trimmed by 4 bases and 3 bases, with 9 bases remaining between them. The CDR3 contains 13 residues. The CDR3 protein is CASSSPEEETQYF. The CDR3 DNA sequence: TGTGCCAGCAGCTCACCCGAGGAAGAGACCCAGTACTTC.

Ten or more counts support this clonotype. The rearrangement joins TRBV7-2 to TRBJ2-3, with 9 nucleotides matching TRBD2. Losses at the gene ends were 4 bases for V and 0 bases for J; bases not matched to a gene: 2. This CDR3 has 15 amino acids. The germline gives CDR1 SGHTA, CDR2 FQGNSA. The CDR3 DNA is TGTGCCAGCAGCTCCCTAGCGGGGAGCACAGATACGCAGTATTTT. Its protein product is CASSSLAGSTDTQYF.

This clonotype was picked up many times. The J gene is TRBJ2-1, the V gene TRBV7-8; 9 positions match TRBD1. Germline assignment: CDR1 SGHVS and CDR2 FQNEAQ. The junction had 2 bases not matched to a gene; V was cut back by 0 bases and J by 2 bases. The CDR3 spans 16 residues. The CDR3 nucleotides read TGTGCCAGCAGCTTAGCTTGGACAGGGGCCTACAATGAGCAGTTCTTC. Its protein product is CASSLAWTGAYNEQFF.

The chain couples TRBV10-3 to TRBJ2-7, with TRBD1 as a possible D gene (5 bases). V gave up 6 bases and J gave up 4 bases, with 7 bases separating them. Germline V gene data show CDR1 as ENHRY and CDR2 as SYGVKD. The CDR3 is 11 amino acids. The CDR3 DNA reads TGTGCCATCAGGGACATTTACGAGCAGTACTTC. The encoded protein is CAIRDIYEQYF.

The chain combines TRBV28 with TRBJ1-1; unclear D gene. The V gene's germline CDR1 is MDHEN and CDR2 SYDVKM. V was cut by 8 bases and J by 0 bases, with 10 bases left in between. The CDR3 is 13 amino acids. In DNA, the CDR3 is TGTGCCAGCCAGTTAGGGATGAACACTGAAGCTTTCTTT. Its protein product is CASQLGMNTEAFF.

This clonotype showed up many times. The V and J genes are TRBV7-9 and TRBJ2-1; 11 positions agree with TRBD1. The ends lost 5 bases at V and 7 bases at J; junction bases unmatched: 10. This CDR3 is 16 amino acids long. Per germline, CDR1 SEHNR and CDR2 FQNEAQ (reference sequence). In DNA form, the CDR3 reads TGTGCCAGCAGCATCTTTGGACAGGGGGCGCAGAATGAGCAGTTCTTC. Encoded protein: CASSIFGQGAQNEQFF.

Many counts were recorded for this clonotype. The CDR3 bases are TGTGCCAGCAGGAGACCCGGCACCGGGGAGCTGTTTTTT. This encodes CASRRPGTGELFF. The chain recombines TRBV7-3 with TRBJ2-2; no clear D gene. CDR1 and CDR2 (germline): SGHTA, FQGTGA. V was trimmed by 6 bases and J by 4 bases, leaving 9 bases between them. The length of the CDR3 is 13 residues.